Listed here are 21 T cell receptor beta chains from one sample, sequenced in a study of T cell repertoires in cytomegalovirus infection. TCRdb analysed the reads with MiXCR anew, one entry per CDR3 protein. The table has about 130,000 distinct CDR3 sequences, around 25% seen once. These receptors have no known antigen. The sequenced sample consisted of PBMCs, sequenced either directly or after in vitro stimulation (not recorded which). Receptor source: a human donor in good health (CMV status not recorded). Some clones in this sample may be carry-over from other donors' samples.

This clonotype was observed a handful of times. The genes are TRBV28 and TRBJ2-5; the D gene is possibly TRBD1 (5 bases). This CDR3 has 13 amino acids. Germline CDR1 is MDHEN and CDR2 is SYDVKM. V was shortened by 3 bases and J by 4 bases, with 9 bases between the two germline ends. This CDR3 is CASSLRTPETQYF. The CDR3 DNA reads TGTGCCAGCAGTTTGAGGACACCAGAGACCCAGTACTTC.

V is TRBV5-5 and J is TRBJ1-3, with TRBD1 matching over 8 bases. The CDR3 runs to 16 residues. Losses at the gene ends were 4 bases for V and 4 bases for J; bases not matched to a gene: 10. CDR1 and CDR2 from the germline V gene are SGHKS and YYEKEE (reference sequence). The DNA of the CDR3 is TGTGCCAGCAGCGCCCTTGGACAGGGAGGAGGAAACACCATATATTTT. Amino acid sequence: CASSALGQGGGNTIYF.

This clonotype was observed a few times. The V call is TRBV7-9, the J call TRBJ1-3; no clear D gene. The germline V gene encodes CDR1 SEHNR and CDR2 FQNEAQ (reference sequence). The CDR3 loop spans 12 amino acids. The ends were cut back, 1 base at V and 6 bases at J, with 4 bases in the middle. CDR3 nucleotide sequence: TGTGCCAGCAGCTTAGATCTAAACACCATATATTTT. Protein sequence: CASSLDLNTIYF.

This clonotype was seen a few times. This chain joins TRBV7-7 and TRBJ2-5, with D unclear. The CDR3 consists of 13 residues. In germline, CDR1 is SSHAT, CDR2 FNYEAQ (reference sequence). V was clipped by 5 bases and J by 1 base, with 8 bases between them. The DNA of the CDR3 is TGTGCCAGCAGCCCTCAGGTCCAAGAGACCCAGTACTTC. Translation: CASSPQVQETQYF. Complete variable domain (other parts from reference TRBV7-7 and TRBJ2-5): GAGVSQSPRYKVTKRGQDVTLRCDPISSHATLYWYQQALGQGPEFLTYFNYEAQPDKSGLPSDRFSAERPEGSISTLTIQRTEQRDSAMYRCASSPQVQETQYFGPGTRLLVL.

This clonotype was seen at least ten times. V gene TRBV19 combines with J gene TRBJ2-1; TRBD2 might be the D (6 bases). The ends were cut back, 4 bases at V and 2 bases at J, with 15 bases in the middle. The CDR3 has 16 amino acids. CDR1 and CDR2 (germline): LNHDA, SQIVND (reference sequence). CDR3 DNA sequence: TGTGCCAGTAGTAGATCAGGCGGGGCCCCCTACAATGAGCAGTTCTTC. Residues: CASSRSGGAPYNEQFF.

The V call is TRBV10-2, the J call TRBJ2-6; 9 bases line up with TRBD2. J gave up 0 bases and V 5 bases, and 5 bases lay outside the gene matches. Germline V lookup: CDR1 WSHSY, CDR2 SAAADI. The CDR3 runs to 17 residues. The CDR3 sequence: CASSLLAGDSGANVLTF. CDR3 sequence (DNA): TGCGCCAGCAGTCTTTTAGCGGGGGACTCTGGGGCCAACGTCCTGACTTTC.

This clonotype came up a few times. This sequence joins TRBV20-1 and TRBJ2-3, with a weak D call TRBD2 (6 bases). Per germline, CDR1 DFQATT and CDR2 SNEGSKA (reference sequence). V lost 7 bases, J lost 6 bases, and 14 bases lay in between. This CDR3 spans 12 amino acids. CDR3 protein: CSVFPSGDTQYF. The DNA of the CDR3 is TGCAGTGTCTTCCCCAGCGGGGATACGCAGTATTTT.

This clonotype was observed a few times. The chain carries TRBV28 and TRBJ2-1; 10 bases line up with TRBD1. Germline CDR1 is MDHEN and CDR2 is SYDVKM. V shed 6 bases, J shed 7 bases, and the junction held 9 bases outside the gene matches. The CDR3 loop spans 15 amino acids. This CDR3 reads CASSLWGQGQNEQFF. The CDR3 DNA reads as TGTGCCAGCAGCCTCTGGGGACAGGGGCAAAATGAGCAGTTCTTC.

The sample holds many counts of this clonotype. V is TRBV28 and J is TRBJ2-5; D call uncertain. CDR3 length: 14 amino acids. Looked up from germline, CDR1 is MDHEN and CDR2 is SYDVKM. Trimming left V 6 bases short and J 3 bases short, with 14 bases between. In DNA, the CDR3 is TGTGCCAGCAGCCGGGCCGGAAGAAAAGAGACCCAGTACTTC. Translating gives CASSRAGRKETQYF.

This chain connects TRBV12-3 or TRBV12-4 to TRBJ1-5; D not certain. The V end lost 1 base, the J end lost 10 bases, and 14 bases lay between the germline ends. The CDR3 consists of 14 residues. The CDR3 sequence is CASSLGEWVLPQHF. The CDR3 bases are TGTGCCAGCAGTTTAGGGGAGTGGGTTTTACCCCAGCATTTT.

This clonotype showed up many times. This rearrangement joins TRBV4-3 to TRBJ2-2; a weak D match, TRBD1 (8 bases). Germline-derived CDR1 and CDR2 are LGHNA and YSLEER. Deletions cut 1 base from V and 7 bases from J, with 19 bases between. The CDR3 is 17 residues long. CDR3 sequence: CASSQVPGGAGVGELFF. The DNA of the CDR3 is TGCGCCAGCAGCCAAGTCCCAGGGGGCGCGGGGGTCGGGGAGCTGTTTTTT.

In this sample, this clonotype turned up many times. J is TRBJ2-5 and V is TRBV12-3 or TRBV12-4; 8 positions match TRBD1. V shed 8 bases, J shed 7 bases, and the junction held 24 bases outside the gene matches. The CDR3 is 18 amino acids. DNA of the CDR3: TGTGCCAGCTGCCCGGTAGGGGCAGGGGGCCTTTCGGGTAGGACCCAGTACTTC. This translates into CASCPVGAGGLSGRTQYF.

This clonotype turned up a few times. The chain recombines TRBV30 with TRBJ2-5; D might be TRBD1 (6 bases). Trimming cost V 0 bases and J 1 base, with 9 bases left between them. The CDR3 runs 14 residues. Germline loops: CDR1 GTSNPN, CDR2 SVGIG (reference sequence). The CDR3 protein is CAWSVGGPQETQYF. Here the CDR3 DNA reads TGTGCCTGGAGTGTAGGGGGACCCCAAGAGACCCAGTACTTC.

This clonotype was recorded many times. The chain employs TRBV7-2 and TRBJ2-3; perhaps TRBD2 as D (6 bases). Germline V gene data show CDR1 as SGHTA and CDR2 as FQGNSA. The CDR3 runs 14 residues. V lost 4 bases to trimming and J lost 0 bases, with 8 bases between them. CDR3 nucleotides: TGTGCCAGCAGCTCCGGGACTAGCACAGATACGCAGTATTTT. It translates to CASSSGTSTDTQYF.

The rearrangement uses TRBV11-3 and TRBJ1-1, with unresolved D. This CDR3 has 14 residues. The germline V gene has CDR1 SGHNT and CDR2 YENEEA. V lost 0 bases, J lost 5 bases, and 10 bases lay in between. The CDR3 is CASSLEGRRTEAFF. The CDR3 DNA reads TGTGCCAGCAGCTTAGAGGGCAGGAGAACTGAAGCTTTCTTT.

This sequence joins TRBV5-4 and TRBJ1-5; D gene ambiguous. V was trimmed by 2 bases and J by 2 bases, leaving 11 bases between them. CDR1 is SGHNT and CDR2 is YYREEE in the germline V gene (reference sequence). The CDR3 runs to 15 residues. The DNA of the CDR3 is TGTGCCAGCAGCTTAGGTCCCGGGCGCAATCAGCCCCAGCATTTT. It codes for CASSLGPGRNQPQHF. Variable domain in full (rest from reference TRBV5-4 and TRBJ1-5): ETGVTQSPTHLIKTRGQQVTLRCSSQSGHNTVSWYQQALGQGPQFIFQYYREEENGRGNFPPRFSGLQFPNYSSELNVNALELDDSALYLCASSLGPGRNQPQHFGDGTRLSIL.

This clonotype was detected a few times. The chain links TRBV4-3 to TRBJ2-1, with 7 bases aligning to TRBD1. Trimming took 0 bases from V and 5 from J; bases not matched to a gene: 4. Germline V lookup: CDR1 LGHNA, CDR2 YSLEER. The CDR3 totals 15 residues. The CDR3 is CASSQEGQRHNEQFF. The CDR3 region has the DNA TGCGCCAGCAGCCAAGAGGGACAGAGACACAATGAGCAGTTCTTC.

This sequence joins TRBV7-4 and TRBJ1-3; perhaps TRBD1 as D (5 bases). The CDR3 consists of 13 residues. CDR1 is SGHVT and CDR2 is SQSDAQ in the germline V gene. Deletions cut 6 bases from V and 1 base from J, with 7 bases between. CDR3 DNA sequence: TGTGCCAGCAGGCAGGGATCTGGAAACACCATATATTTT. Residues: CASRQGSGNTIYF.

This clonotype has a count of ten or more. The rearrangement joins TRBV7-2 to TRBJ2-7; a weak D match, TRBD2 (6 bases). The CDR3 contains 13 residues. Germline assignment: CDR1 SGHTA and CDR2 FQGNSA. V lost 0 bases and J lost 6, with 9 bases in between. CDR3 nucleotide sequence: TGTGCCAGCAGCTTAGCCGGGAGTAGCGAGCAGTACGTC. This encodes CASSLAGSSEQYV.

Only one count was recorded for this clonotype. J is TRBJ2-7 and V is TRBV12-3 or TRBV12-4; 8 bases fit TRBD2. This CDR3 has 17 residues. The trim removed 4 bases at V and 2 bases at J, leaving 13 bases unmatched. The CDR3 DNA reads TGTGCCAGCAGTTACCGCATTACGACTAGCGAGGCCTACGAGCAGTACTTC. It specifies CASSYRITTSEAYEQYF.

This clonotype was counted many times. This chain joins TRBV11-3 and TRBJ2-3, with 9 bases that match TRBD1. In germline, CDR1 is SGHNT, CDR2 YENEEA. The CDR3 has 14 residues. J was trimmed by 1 base and V by 4 bases; bases with no gene match: 0. CDR3 DNA: TGTGCCAGCAGCTGGACAGGGGGCACAGATACGCAGTATTTT. This sequence encodes CASSWTGGTDTQYF.